The 29 T cell receptor beta chains given below trace back to one sample, sequenced in a study of blood T cell repertoires in COVID-19. Sequencing used immunoSEQ multiplex PCR; TCRdb keeps in-frame clones, though not all of them. The table includes approximately 270,000 clones, under 85% detected once. The sequenced sample consisted of peripheral blood. These receptors were obtained from a human donor with COVID-19, enrolled during active disease. The donor label of this sample is uncertain.

The chain combines TRBV9 with TRBJ2-7; possible D gene TRBD2, 7 bases. V shed 0 bases and J shed 6 bases, with 19 bases lying between them. In germline, CDR1 is SGDLS, CDR2 YYNGEE. This CDR3 has 16 amino acids. In DNA form, the CDR3 reads TGTGCCAGCAGCGTAGGACCGGGGGGCGATGTGGGCGAGCAGTACTTC. Translated: CASSVGPGGDVGEQYF.

J is TRBJ2-7 and V is TRBV6-5; 14 bases agree with TRBD2. The CDR3 loop spans 14 amino acids. V was pared by 6 bases and J by 6 bases, with 4 bases of the junction left unmatched. Germline V gene lookup returns CDR1 MNHEY and CDR2 SVGAGI. The CDR3 sequence is CASRGGLAGVEQYF. Here the CDR3 DNA reads TGTGCCAGCAGGGGGGGACTAGCGGGAGTCGAGCAGTACTTC.

The V gene is TRBV6-5, the J gene TRBJ1-4; tentative D call: TRBD1 (5 bases). V lost 10 bases and J 7 bases, leaving 16 bases between the germline ends. The CDR3 extends over 13 amino acids. Germline V gene lookup returns CDR1 MNHEY and CDR2 SVGAGI. CDR3 DNA sequence: TGTGCCACCTCCGACAGCAGAAGTGAAAAACTGTTTTTT. It translates to CATSDSRSEKLFF.

The chain recombines TRBV2 with TRBJ2-7; D is possibly TRBD2 (5 bases). This CDR3 has 12 residues. Trimming stripped 7 bases from V and 6 bases from J, with 13 bases between. In germline, CDR1 is SNHLY, CDR2 FYNNEI. The CDR3 DNA is TGTGCCAGCAAGTTTCGGGGAAGCGAGCAGTACTTC. Its translation is CASKFRGSEQYF.

The chain employs TRBV10-2 and TRBJ2-7, with 8 bases identical to TRBD2. Trimming took 0 bases from V and 5 from J; bases not matched to a gene: 9. Looked up from germline, CDR1 is WSHSY and CDR2 is SAAADI. The CDR3 is 16 residues long. The chain's CDR3 is CASSESLGGTSHEQYF. The CDR3 DNA follows: TGCGCCAGCAGTGAGTCTCTGGGGGGGACTAGTCACGAGCAGTACTTC.

CDR3 sequence (DNA): TGTGCCAGCAGTTACGTGGGAGGAAACACCGGGGAGCTGTTTTTT. Protein: CASSYVGGNTGELFF. V gene TRBV6-2 or TRBV6-3 combines with J gene TRBJ2-2; a weak D match, TRBD2 (6 bases). Trimming took off 2 bases at V and 2 bases at J, with 9 bases between the two ends. CDR1 and CDR2 (germline): MNHEY, SVGEGT. The CDR3 covers 15 residues.

This clone has only a few counts. The chain has TRBV2 and TRBJ2-2, with 8 bases identical to TRBD2. Germline lookup yields CDR1 SNHLY and CDR2 FYNNEI. The CDR3 length is 15 residues. V shed 6 bases and J 5 bases; nucleotides not matched to a gene: 8. The DNA of the CDR3 is TGTGCCAGCAGGGGGACTAGTACGGGGACCGGGGAGCTGTTTTTT. Its translation is CASRGTSTGTGELFF.

The chain links TRBV24-1 to TRBJ2-3, with D perhaps matching TRBD2 (6 bases). V was clipped by 6 bases and J by 0 bases, with 21 bases between them. Looked up from germline, CDR1 is KGHDR and CDR2 is SFDVKD. This CDR3 has 18 residues. The chain's CDR3 is CATSSALFFRESTDTQYF. CDR3 in DNA: TGTGCCACCAGTTCGGCCTTATTTTTTCGGGAGAGCACAGATACGCAGTATTTT.

This chain uses TRBV30 with TRBJ2-6; a possible D gene is TRBD1 (5 bases). The CDR3 runs to 13 residues. Trimming cost V 7 bases and J 0 bases, with 7 bases left between them. Per the germline V gene, CDR1 is GTSNPN and CDR2 is SVGIG (reference sequence). The CDR3 nucleotides are TGTGCCTCCGACAGCTCTGGGGCCAACGTCCTGACTTTC. It specifies CASDSSGANVLTF. Variable domain in full (rest from reference TRBV30 and TRBJ2-6): SQTIHQWPATLVQPVGSPLSLECTVEGTSNPNLYWYRQAAGRGLQLLFYSVGIGQISSEVPQNLSASRPQDRQFILSSKKLLLSDSGFYLCASDSSGANVLTFGAGSRLTVL.

The chain joins TRBV11-2 to TRBJ1-4; unclear D gene. With 2 bases removed from V and 6 bases from J, the gap between germline ends came to 4 bases. Germline V gene sequence: CDR1 SGHAT, CDR2 FQNNGV. This CDR3 has 12 amino acids. In DNA form, the CDR3 reads TGTGCCAGCAGCTTATCGGATGAAAAACTGTTTTTT. Encoded protein: CASSLSDEKLFF.

This clone appeared once. The chain links TRBV19 to TRBJ2-7; TRBD1 is a possible D gene (5 bases). Germline assignment: CDR1 LNHDA and CDR2 SQIVND (reference sequence). This CDR3 region has 15 residues. Trimming removed 3 bases at V and 2 bases at J, with 14 bases between. This CDR3 is CASSIAQGATYEQYF. In DNA form, the CDR3 reads TGTGCCAGTAGTATTGCGCAGGGTGCCACCTACGAGCAGTACTTC. The full variable domain, with the rest looked up from reference TRBV19 and TRBJ2-7, is DGGITQSPKYLFRKEGQNVTLSCEQNLNHDAMYWYRQDPGQGLRLIYYSQIVNDFQKGDIAEGYSVSREKKESFPLTVTSAQKNPTAFYLCASSIAQGATYEQYFGPGTRLTVT.

This chain joins TRBV30 and TRBJ1-1; 7 bases fit TRBD1. The CDR3 runs 17 residues. Germline values: CDR1 GTSNPN, CDR2 SVGIG (reference sequence). V gave up 2 bases and J gave up 1 base; unmatched junction bases: 13. The CDR3 sequence: CAWSPILGTAKNTEAFF. The CDR3 DNA sequence: TGTGCCTGGAGTCCTATACTTGGGACAGCCAAGAACACTGAAGCTTTCTTT.

This sequence joins TRBV28 and TRBJ1-1; 7 nucleotides match TRBD1. V was clipped by 3 bases and J by 6 bases; unmatched bases: 7. The CDR3 is 14 residues long. The V gene's germline CDR1 is MDHEN and CDR2 SYDVKM. In DNA, the CDR3 is TGTGCCAGCAGTTTGTCCCGGGACAGCCCTGAAGCTTTCTTT. Translating gives CASSLSRDSPEAFF.

The rearrangement links TRBV28 to TRBJ1-5, with D possibly being TRBD1 (6 bases). CDR3 length equals 13 residues. Germline CDR1 MDHEN, CDR2 SYDVKM. V was shortened by 10 bases and J by 7 bases, with 17 bases between the two germline ends. CDR3 in DNA: TGTGCCACCCGGGGGGGGGCGGGGCAGCCCCAGCATTTT. Protein sequence: CATRGGAGQPQHF.

The V and J genes are TRBV12-3 or TRBV12-4 and TRBJ1-1; D might be TRBD1 (5 bases). V shed 5 bases and J shed 6 bases, with 10 bases lying between them. This CDR3 has 12 amino acids. The CDR3 nucleotides are TGTGCCAGCAGTCATCGGGGGGCTGAAGCTTTCTTT. Its translation is CASSHRGAEAFF.

The chain is built from TRBV7-9 and TRBJ2-4; TRBD2 aligns across 10 bases. Germline V gene lookup returns CDR1 SEHNR and CDR2 FQNEAQ (reference sequence). The CDR3 contains 16 residues. J gave up 4 bases and V 1 base, and 4 bases lay outside the gene matches. This CDR3 is CASSLELAGWKNIQYF. The CDR3 nucleotides read TGTGCCAGCAGCTTAGAACTAGCGGGGTGGAAAAACATTCAGTACTTC.

This sequence joins TRBV25-1 and TRBJ1-2; 10 bases line up with TRBD1. The CDR3 runs 16 residues. Germline V gene sequence: CDR1 MGHDK, CDR2 SYGVNS. Unmatched junction bases numbered 10, after V lost 5 bases and J lost 4 bases. The CDR3 sequence: CASSPTGGLLGYGYTF. CDR3 sequence (DNA): TGTGCCAGCAGTCCGACAGGGGGCCTTCTAGGCTATGGCTACACCTTC.

This chain uses TRBV28 with TRBJ2-7; 8 positions agree with TRBD1. In germline, CDR1 is MDHEN, CDR2 SYDVKM. The CDR3 is made up of 17 amino acids. The junction had 13 bases not matched to a gene; V was cut back by 6 bases and J by 0 bases. The DNA of the CDR3 is TGTGCCAGCAGGACACCAAAGGCCGGGACAGGCTCCTACGAGCAGTACTTC. It translates to CASRTPKAGTGSYEQYF.

The chain has TRBV11-1 and TRBJ1-1, with 12 bases identical to TRBD1. CDR1 and CDR2 (germline): SGHAT, FQDESV (reference sequence). V lost 5 bases, J lost 5 bases, and 6 bases stayed unmatched. The CDR3 consists of 15 residues. The CDR3 bases are TGTGCCAGCAGCAAGGGGGACAGGGGGCGGACTGAAGCTTTCTTT. This codes for CASSKGDRGRTEAFF.

The rearrangement uses TRBV29-1 and TRBJ2-7; tentatively, D is TRBD2 (6 bases). The germline CDR1 and CDR2 sequences are SQVTM and ANQGSEA. The CDR3 has 14 amino acids. The V and J ends lost 4 bases and 5 bases respectively, with 18 bases between them. The CDR3 nucleotides are TGCAGCGTTGGGAGGGGCGAGCAGAACCACGAGCAGTACTTC. Its translation: CSVGRGEQNHEQYF.

This rearrangement joins TRBV28 to TRBJ2-7; D gene uncertain. V was clipped by 4 bases and J by 2 bases, with 12 bases between them. Germline CDR1 reads MDHEN; CDR2 reads SYDVKM. The CDR3 runs to 14 residues. CDR3 protein: CASSSQVSAYEQYF. CDR3 nucleotide sequence: TGTGCCAGCAGTTCCCAGGTTAGTGCCTACGAGCAGTACTTC.

In its sample, this clone was seen once. The chain carries TRBV2 and TRBJ1-2; 7 nucleotides align to TRBD1. Germline V gives CDR1 SNHLY, CDR2 FYNNEI. V lost 7 bases, J lost 2 bases, and 4 bases stayed unmatched. The CDR3 consists of 13 residues. In DNA, the CDR3 is TGTGCCAGCATGATGACAGGGAACTATGGCTACACCTTC. This translates into CASMMTGNYGYTF. Filled out from reference TRBV2 and TRBJ1-2, the complete variable domain reads EPEVTQTPSHQVTQMGQEVILRCVPISNHLYFYWYRQILGQKVEFLVSFYNNEISEKSEIFDDQFSVERPDGSNFTLKIRSTKLEDSAMYFCASMMTGNYGYTFGSGTRLTVV.

This chain uses TRBV5-1 with TRBJ2-3; the D gene is possibly TRBD2 (5 bases). Per germline, CDR1 SGHRS and CDR2 YFSETQ. The CDR3 consists of 15 residues. V dropped 1 base and J dropped 2 bases, with 11 bases sitting between them. The CDR3 sequence is CASSLRGPDTDTQYF. In DNA form, the CDR3 reads TGCGCCAGCAGCTTGAGAGGGCCCGACACAGATACGCAGTATTTT.

DNA for the CDR3: TGTGCCAGCAGCTTGCTGTGGGAAGCGGGAGAACGGATCGGGGAGCTGTTTTTT. Encoded protein: CASSLLWEAGERIGELFF. The chain links TRBV5-5 to TRBJ2-2; 8 nucleotides line up with TRBD2. In germline, CDR1 is SGHKS, CDR2 YYEKEE (reference sequence). The V and J ends lost 1 base and 7 bases, in that order; junction bases with no gene match: 15. The CDR3 spans 18 residues. Together with reference TRBV5-5 and TRBJ2-2, the CDR3 gives the full variable domain: DAGVTQSPTHLIKTRGQQVTLRCSPISGHKSVSWYQQVLGQGPQFIFQYYEKEERGRGNFPDRFSARQFPNYSSELNVNALLLGDSALYLCASSLLWEAGERIGELFFGEGSRLTVL.

The chain has TRBV18 and TRBJ2-3; D call uncertain. This CDR3 contains 16 residues. The germline V gene has CDR1 KGHSH and CDR2 LQKENI. Trimming pared 1 base from V and 0 bases from J, leaving 11 bases between. The CDR3 DNA follows: TGTGCCAGCTCACCACGGAGACTGGCTAGCACAGATACGCAGTATTTT. Residues: CASSPRRLASTDTQYF.

J is TRBJ1-5 and V is TRBV5-4; TRBD1 matches 11 bases. Germline V gene sequence: CDR1 SGHNT, CDR2 YYREEE (reference sequence). The CDR3 has 15 residues. V lost 0 bases to trimming and J lost 5 bases; unmatched junction nucleotides: 1. Here the CDR3 reads CASSLAGQGDQPQHF. The CDR3 DNA sequence: TGTGCCAGCAGCTTGGCGGGACAGGGGGATCAGCCCCAGCATTTT.

This chain uses TRBV11-1 with TRBJ2-1; D is ambiguous. Trimming cost V 0 bases and J 8 bases, with 5 bases left between them. CDR3 length equals 12 residues. Germline V gives CDR1 SGHAT, CDR2 FQDESV (reference sequence). The CDR3 region is CASSLAGHEQFF. As DNA, the CDR3 is TGTGCCAGCAGCTTAGCGGGCCATGAGCAGTTCTTC.

The rearrangement uses TRBV6-6 and TRBJ1-2; the match to TRBD1 covers 8 bases. Trimming took 5 bases from V and 6 from J; bases not matched to a gene: 14. Germline CDR1 reads MNHNY; CDR2 reads SVGAGI (reference sequence). The CDR3 consists of 16 residues. This CDR3 is CASSLLPSGQGNGYTF. CDR3 DNA sequence: TGTGCCAGCAGTCTACTACCCTCCGGACAGGGCAATGGCTACACCTTC.

The rearrangement links TRBV20-1 to TRBJ1-1; no definite D call. The germline V gene encodes CDR1 DFQATT and CDR2 SNEGSKA (reference sequence). V lost 7 bases and J lost 1, with 7 bases in between. CDR3 length: 11 amino acids. This CDR3 reads CSEQSNTEAFF. CDR3 DNA sequence: TGCAGTGAACAGTCGAACACTGAAGCTTTCTTT.